This TCR beta chain derives from a study of blood T cell repertoires in COVID-19. For the study at large: T cells, B-cell-depleted T cells, or PBMCs provided the cDNA or gDNA that served as material.

The authors' processing: Reference gene primers were amplified, and this amplification served to estimate nucleated cell counts. Measured with immunoSEQ multiplex PCR; TCRdb has only the in-frame clones, and not every one. Clone size and V and J calls were adopted from that table, with D and trimming inferred from the DNA. The sample has 300,000 to 450,000 clones, 80% to 90% seen once. Those who participated ranged in age from about 18 to 89 years and resided in approximately 26 US areas. Categorization into cohorts depended on clinical history that participants reported. Germline lookup yields CDR1 SGHTA and CDR2 FQGNSA. The CDR3 spans 15 residues. V shed 4 bases and J shed 2 bases, with 14 bases lying between them. Only one count was recorded for this clone.

Sequencing was done on a sample of PBMCs or T cells enriched from blood (not recorded which). The V call is TRBV7-2, the J call TRBJ1-2; maybe TRBD1 (5 bases). The clonotype comes from a man between 18 and 35 years old who had recovered from COVID-19. CDR3 DNA sequence: TGTGCCAGCAGCTCCAGGGTCCCTATAAACTATGGCTACACCTTC. This translates into CASSSRVPINYGYTF.